This T cell receptor beta chain was profiled in a study of blood T cell repertoires in COVID-19. On the study more broadly: Symptom resolution, clearance, or two negative PCRs marked donors in Cohort 3 as recovered. Samples representing acute and convalescent COVID-19 were sourced from the United States, Italy and Spain. PBMCs, B-cell-depleted T cells, or T cells provided the cDNA or gDNA that made up the material.

CDR1 and CDR2 from the germline V gene are SGHRS and YFSETQ. Trimming took off 0 bases at V and 8 bases at J, with 9 bases between the two ends. The CDR3 totals 14 residues. Sequencing used immunoSEQ multiplex PCR; TCRdb keeps in-frame clones, though not all of them. The sample contains about 170,000 clones, around 79% of which appear only once. Participant-reported clinical history was the basis for cohort assignment. Input material: PBMCs or T cells enriched from blood (not recorded which). This receptor was obtained from an older woman in a cohort exposed to, infected with or recovered from COVID-19 (not recorded which). V is TRBV5-1 and J is TRBJ1-6; D call uncertain. The CDR3 DNA follows: TGCGCCAGCAGCTTGGAGACTGACTATTCACCCCTCCACTTT. It codes for CASSLETDYSPLHF.